The 18 T cell receptor beta chains below were found in one sample sequenced in a study of CD8 T cells in ankylosing spondylitis (dated by TCRdb to the late 2010s). Results and caveats for the whole study, not just this receptor: Blood from ankylosing spondylitis patients appeared to be characterized by a TCR beta motif composed of eight or nine highly homologous amino acid variants.

Antigen specificity for these receptors is unknown. The method behind the library was 5' RACE. Data came from an Illumina HiSeq 2500. TCRdb reprocessed the public reads (quality trimming at Q25 with fastp, clone calling with MiXCR) and kept in-frame beta chains. Entries that share a CDR3 protein sequence are merged under the most common genes and DNA. This sample lists a few hundred thousand distinct CDR3 sequences; about a fifth were detected once. 16% of the sample is taken by the ten largest. The sequenced material came from blood, either unsorted or a sorted T cell fraction (not recorded which). These TCRs come from a male donor with ankylosing spondylitis.

J is TRBJ2-1 and V is TRBV19; the D gene could be TRBD1 or TRBD2 (5 bases each). V lost 6 bases and J 0 bases, leaving 15 bases between the germline ends. The germline V gene encodes CDR1 LNHDA and CDR2 SQIVND (reference sequence). The CDR3 is 16 residues long. CDR3 protein: CASRERGYSSYNEQFF. CDR3 DNA sequence: TGTGCCAGTAGGGAGAGGGGCTATAGCTCCTACAATGAGCAGTTCTTC. Supplemented by reference TRBV19 and TRBJ2-1, the full variable domain reads DGGITQSPKYLFRKEGQNVTLSCEQNLNHDAMYWYRQDPGQGLRLIYYSQIVNDFQKGDIAEGYSVSREKKESFPLTVTSAQKNPTAFYLCASRERGYSSYNEQFFGPGTRLTVL.

This clonotype occurred a few times. The V and J genes are TRBV10-3 and TRBJ2-7, with D possibly being TRBD1 (6 bases). Trimming pared 5 bases from V and 9 bases from J, leaving 20 bases between. This CDR3 has 14 residues. CDR1 is ENHRY and CDR2 is SYGVKD in the germline V gene. CDR3 region: CAISPPGTTARQYF. The DNA of the CDR3 is TGTGCCATCAGTCCCCCCGGGACAACCGCTCGGCAGTACTTC.

The chain links TRBV20-1 to TRBJ2-1; no clear D. Trimming left V 6 bases short and J 2 bases short, with 5 bases between. Germline V gives CDR1 DFQATT, CDR2 SNEGSKA (reference sequence). The CDR3 consists of 11 residues. CDR3 in amino acids: CSAPTYNEQFF. CDR3 DNA: TGCAGTGCCCCGACCTACAATGAGCAGTTCTTC.

The table lists this clonotype with a few counts. The V and J genes are TRBV7-3 and TRBJ2-1; 12 bases match TRBD2. CDR3 length equals 20 residues. Trimming at V came to 1 base and at J to 0 bases, leaving 10 bases not matched to a gene. CDR1 and CDR2 (germline): SGHTA, FQGTGA. CDR3 sequence: CASSLSPSGRDLSSYNEQFF. CDR3 nucleotide sequence: TGTGCCAGCAGCTTAAGTCCTAGCGGGAGGGATCTAAGCTCCTACAATGAGCAGTTCTTC.

This rearrangement joins TRBV4-2 to TRBJ2-7; 7 nucleotides align to TRBD2. CDR1 and CDR2 (germline): LGHNA, YNFKEQ. V shed 4 bases, J shed 2 bases, and the junction held 8 bases outside the gene matches. CDR3 size: 15 residues. CDR3 DNA: TGTGCCAGCAGCCCTGCCAGCGGGAACCCCTACGAGCAGTACTTC. Translating it yields CASSPASGNPYEQYF.

The genes are TRBV6-5 and TRBJ2-2; D is undetermined. The CDR3 length is 12 residues. Per germline, CDR1 MNHEY and CDR2 SVGAGI. V was cut by 5 bases and J by 5 bases, with 6 bases left in between. The CDR3 here is CASSHNTGELFF. CDR3 DNA: TGTGCCAGCAGTCACAATACCGGGGAGCTGTTTTTT.

This clonotype was seen a few times. The V and J genes are TRBV12-3 or TRBV12-4 and TRBJ1-6; 7 bases are a match to TRBD1. This CDR3 spans 14 amino acids. V trimming: 2 bases; J trimming: 11 bases; junction bases outside the gene matches: 6. Here the CDR3 reads CASSLIRGVAPLHF. CDR3 nucleotides: TGTGCCAGCAGTTTAATCAGGGGGGTTGCACCCCTCCACTTT.

V usage is TRBV10-3 and J usage is TRBJ1-2; D not certain. The V and J ends lost 11 bases and 0 bases respectively, with 25 bases between them. Germline V gene lookup returns CDR1 ENHRY and CDR2 SYGVKD. CDR3 length: 17 amino acids. The CDR3 loop reads CAPRHRRLKGANYGYTF. The CDR3 bases are TGTGCCCCCCGGCACAGAAGGCTCAAAGGAGCTAACTATGGCTACACCTTC.

This clonotype was observed a handful of times. This chain links TRBV5-1 with TRBJ2-1; D is tentatively TRBD1 or TRBD2 (6 bases each). Trimming removed 3 bases at V and 8 bases at J, with 18 bases between. CDR1 is SGHRS, CDR2 YFSETQ, per germline. The CDR3 runs 15 residues. CDR3 sequence (DNA): TGCGCCAGCAGCTGGGCGGGACTCCCAGGGGATGAGCAGTTCTTC. Residues: CASSWAGLPGDEQFF.

The V call is TRBV5-1, the J call TRBJ1-4; weak D call: TRBD1 (5 bases). Per germline, CDR1 SGHRS and CDR2 YFSETQ. This CDR3 is built from 16 residues. With 3 bases removed from V and 5 bases from J, the gap between germline ends came to 17 bases. In DNA form, the CDR3 reads TGCGCCAGCAGCTCGTGGGCCGGGACGGACAATGAAAAACTGTTTTTT. Its protein product is CASSSWAGTDNEKLFF. Full variable domain (remainder filled in from reference TRBV5-1 and TRBJ1-4): KAGVTQTPRYLIKTRGQQVTLSCSPISGHRSVSWYQQTPGQGLQFLFEYFSETQRNKGNFPGRFSGRQFSNSRSEMNVSTLELGDSALYLCASSSWAGTDNEKLFFGSGTQLSVL.

This clonotype came up a few times. This chain connects TRBV5-1 to TRBJ1-1; a weak D match, TRBD1 (5 bases). Between the trimmed V and J ends, which lost 4 bases and 14 bases, there was a span of 24 bases. The CDR3 extends over 14 amino acids. Germline CDR1 reads SGHRS; CDR2 reads YFSETQ. The CDR3 sequence: CASSLTGTARWVFF. The CDR3 DNA is TGCGCCAGCAGCCTCACCGGGACCGCGAGGTGGGTGTTCTTT.

This clonotype was counted a few times. This chain uses TRBV12-3 or TRBV12-4 with TRBJ1-5, with D hard to call. There are 12 residues in the CDR3. V was trimmed by 11 bases and J by 3 bases, leaving 11 bases between them. The CDR3 is CASRGDNQPQHF. DNA for the CDR3: TGTGCCTCACGCGGGGACAATCAGCCCCAGCATTTT.

The J gene is TRBJ2-7, the V gene TRBV7-2; D is undetermined. V was cut by 1 base and J by 2 bases, with 9 bases left in between. CDR3 length: 14 amino acids. Germline V gene lookup returns CDR1 SGHTA and CDR2 FQGNSA. The CDR3 protein is CASSLESYAYEQYF. As DNA, the CDR3 is TGTGCCAGCAGCTTAGAATCGTACGCCTACGAGCAGTACTTC.

The chain links TRBV20-1 to TRBJ2-7, with 7 bases aligning to TRBD2. CDR1 is DFQATT and CDR2 is SNEGSKA in the germline V gene (reference sequence). V lost 1 base to trimming and J lost 3 bases; unmatched junction nucleotides: 9. This CDR3 has 15 residues. In nucleotides, the CDR3 is TGCAGTGCTAGAGCAGGGCGGGAGCCCAGCTACGAGCAGTACTTC. Its translation: CSARAGREPSYEQYF.

The chain has TRBV5-1 and TRBJ2-2, with D possibly being TRBD2 (6 bases). Germline V gene lookup returns CDR1 SGHRS and CDR2 YFSETQ. The V end was cut by 4 bases, the J end by 7 bases, with 11 bases between. The CDR3 has 13 residues. This CDR3 is CASSPGLVGELFF. As DNA, the CDR3 is TGCGCCAGCAGCCCGGGACTGGTCGGGGAGCTGTTTTTT.

This chain uses TRBV28 with TRBJ2-7, with D perhaps assigned TRBD1 or TRBD2 (6 bases each). Trimming took 6 bases from V and 7 from J, leaving 25 bases between them. The germline V gene encodes CDR1 MDHEN and CDR2 SYDVKM. This CDR3 is built from 16 residues. CDR3 bases: TGTGCCAGCAGCCTCTCGGGGGCCTTTGAAACGGGTGAGCAGTACTTC. As protein: CASSLSGAFETGEQYF.

The rearrangement joins TRBV6-1 to TRBJ2-3, with TRBD1 identical over 8 bases. Germline CDR1 reads MNHNS; CDR2 reads SASEGT. CDR3 length equals 16 residues. The V and J ends lost 6 bases and 4 bases, in that order; junction bases with no gene match: 12. The DNA of the CDR3 is TGTGCCAGCAGGGAGGCCCGGGCAGGGGGCCCAGATACGCAGTATTTT. As protein: CASREARAGGPDTQYF.

This clonotype was seen only a few times. The rearrangement joins TRBV7-9 to TRBJ2-5; D is uncertain. Trimming removed 4 bases from V and 0 bases from J, with 15 bases in between. CDR1 SEHNR and CDR2 FQNEAQ come from the germline V gene (reference sequence). The CDR3 runs 16 residues. CDR3 coding DNA: TGTGCCAGCAGCTCAGATCCCTTATTGTACCAAGAGACCCAGTACTTC. It yields the protein CASSSDPLLYQETQYF.